The sequence of this T cell receptor (beta chain) was determined in a study of cytomegalovirus exposure and HLA in healthy donors. Study-level background: Within an early data release were about 90 million unique TCRs drawn from HLA-typed donors.

A multiplex PCR was run with 60 Vbeta primers and 13 Jbeta primers. Clones were sequenced by immunoSEQ multiplex PCR, and TCRdb holds only the in-frame ones, with some missing. In all, the sample yields roughly 55,000 clones. Study-level results: TCR beta V segments were, for the most part, productive about 87% or about 30% of the time in an earlier analysis.

A word on this clone: Its cognate antigen is unknown.

This CDR3 has 16 amino acids. Germline CDR1 reads SEHNR; CDR2 reads FQNEAQ (reference sequence). V lost 1 base, J lost 2 bases, and 11 bases lay in between. V and J are TRBV7-9 and TRBJ1-4; no clear D. This clonotype was obtained from a woman between 45 and 60 years old in good health and CMV-seropositive. The sequenced material came from PBMCs. CDR3 DNA sequence: TGTGCCAGCAGCTTAGAGGGAGGGTTCACTAATGAAAAACTGTTTTTT. Protein product: CASSLEGGFTNEKLFF.